One sample yielded the 13 T cell receptor beta chains listed below, sequenced in a study of spatial heterogeneity in lung cancer. TCRdb redid the calling of the 5' RACE reads with MiXCR, one entry per CDR3 protein. The sample includes approximately 50,000 distinct CDR3 sequences, roughly 7.4% of them seen just once. The time point is: blood at routine non-recurrence follow-up after resection. Unsorted tumor, nontumor lung tissue or cryopreserved PBMC supplied the whole RNA. Material: PBMCs, obtained at follow-up. These receptor sequences come from a female donor with early-stage non-small cell lung cancer.

This clonotype was detected ten times or more. The J gene is TRBJ2-3, the V gene TRBV2; D possibly corresponds to TRBD2 (6 bases). The V gene's germline CDR1 is SNHLY and CDR2 FYNNEI. There are 14 residues in the CDR3. V was clipped by 6 bases and J by 0 bases, with 10 bases between them. The CDR3: CASSAGTSTDTQYF. CDR3 in DNA: TGTGCCAGCAGCGCCGGGACTAGCACAGATACGCAGTATTTT.

The gene calls are TRBV5-4 and TRBJ2-1; D unclear. V was pared by 2 bases and J by 3 bases, with 12 bases between. The CDR3 sequence is 15 residues long. Germline CDR1 is SGHNT and CDR2 is YYREEE (reference sequence). CDR3 residues: CASSLGSLSYNEQFF. The CDR3 DNA reads as TGTGCCAGCAGCTTAGGCTCCCTAAGCTACAATGAGCAGTTCTTC.

This clonotype was counted ten times or more. V usage is TRBV5-1 and J usage is TRBJ1-1, with D possibly being TRBD1 (6 bases). V was pared by 2 bases and J by 1 base, with 12 bases between. This CDR3 has 15 residues. Per the germline V gene, CDR1 is SGHRS and CDR2 is YFSETQ. The CDR3 region has the DNA TGCGCCAGCAGCTTCCTCATGACAGGGAACACTGAAGCTTTCTTT. This encodes CASSFLMTGNTEAFF. The variable domain in full, with the rest retrieved from reference TRBV5-1 and TRBJ1-1, is KAGVTQTPRYLIKTRGQQVTLSCSPISGHRSVSWYQQTPGQGLQFLFEYFSETQRNKGNFPGRFSGRQFSNSRSEMNVSTLELGDSALYLCASSFLMTGNTEAFFGQGTRLTVV.

This clonotype has only a few counts. The V and J genes are TRBV7-9 and TRBJ2-5; D may be TRBD2 (6 bases). CDR3 length equals 16 residues. V was shortened by 5 bases and J by 0 bases, with 16 bases between the two germline ends. Germline CDR1 and CDR2: SEHNR and FQNEAQ (reference sequence). The CDR3 sequence is CASSPPGGANQETQYF. CDR3 DNA sequence: TGTGCCAGCAGCCCACCCGGCGGGGCCAACCAAGAGACCCAGTACTTC. Full variable domain (outside the CDR3, taken from reference TRBV7-9 and TRBJ2-5): DTGVSQNPRHKITKRGQNVTFRCDPISEHNRLYWYRQTLGQGPEFLTYFQNEAQLEKSRLLSDRFSAERPKGSFSTLEIQRTEQGDSAMYLCASSPPGGANQETQYFGPGTRLLVL.

This clonotype occurred many times. V and J are TRBV7-2 and TRBJ2-3; D not certain. The V end was cut by 6 bases, the J end by 5 bases, with 12 bases between. Germline CDR1 SGHTA, CDR2 FQGNSA. The CDR3 is made up of 13 amino acids. The CDR3 is CASSPLRGDTQYF. The CDR3 DNA follows: TGTGCCAGCAGTCCTTTGAGAGGAGATACGCAGTATTTT.

In its sample, this clonotype was seen many times. The chain couples TRBV5-1 to TRBJ2-1; TRBD1 aligns across 7 bases. CDR1 and CDR2 from the germline V gene are SGHRS and YFSETQ. CDR3 length equals 13 residues. Trimming cost V 2 bases and J 9 bases; bases outside gene matches: 5. As DNA, the CDR3 is TGCGCCAGCAGCTTTACAGGGGCGGTTGAGCAGTTCTTC. It yields the protein CASSFTGAVEQFF.

As regards this clonotype: A read error may explain this, as a much larger clone is one base away. The CDR3, as DNA: TGCAGCGCCGGACTAGCGGGGAGCACAGATACGCAGCATTTT. It is translated as CSAGLAGSTDTQHF. This rearrangement joins TRBV29-1 to TRBJ2-3; D is unclear. Matching the DNA end better, TRBJ1-5 makes the J call doubtful. The V gene's germline CDR1 is SQVTM and CDR2 ANQGSEA. This CDR3 has 14 residues.

CDR3 region: CAWQLTLDSPLHF. The CDR3 bases are TGTGCGTGGCAACTCACACTAGATTCACCCCTCCACTTT. The chain links TRBV30 to TRBJ1-6; D is unclear. The CDR3 contains 13 residues. CDR1 and CDR2 from the germline V gene are GTSNPN and SVGIG (reference sequence).

This clonotype was observed at least ten times. The genes are TRBV6-2 or TRBV6-3 and TRBJ2-1; D gene ambiguous. This CDR3 is 12 amino acids long. Germline CDR1 is MNHEY and CDR2 is SVGEGT. V was trimmed by 7 bases and J by 3 bases, leaving 7 bases between them. The CDR3 coding sequence is TGTGCCAGCACCTCTAACTACAATGAGCAGTTCTTC. This codes for CASTSNYNEQFF.

This clonotype was detected a few times. The chain combines TRBV18 with TRBJ1-1; possibly TRBD1 for D (6 bases). V lost 6 bases and J 8 bases, leaving 28 bases between the germline ends. CDR1 is KGHSH, CDR2 LQKENI, per germline. The CDR3 is 17 residues long. The CDR3 region is CASSLIRGQEKVGEAFF. Here the CDR3 DNA reads TGTGCCAGCTCTCTCATACGGGGGCAGGAGAAAGTCGGGGAAGCTTTCTTT.

The chain uses TRBV18 and TRBJ2-1; D may be TRBD1 (6 bases). The CDR3 is made up of 18 amino acids. V dropped 2 bases and J dropped 0 bases, with 17 bases sitting between them. Germline loops: CDR1 KGHSH, CDR2 LQKENI. The CDR3 DNA follows: TGTGCCAGCTCACCATCCTCGACCCGAGGGGGCTCCTACAATGAGCAGTTCTTC. Encoded protein: CASSPSSTRGGSYNEQFF.

This chain links TRBV4-2 with TRBJ1-1; D is perhaps TRBD1 (6 bases). CDR1 and CDR2 from the germline V gene are LGHNA and YNFKEQ. V was trimmed by 1 base and J by 7 bases, leaving 16 bases between them. The CDR3 has 15 amino acids. The CDR3 DNA follows: TGTGCCAGCAGCCAAGCCGGGACACAGGACCTTGAAGCTTTCTTT. Its translation is CASSQAGTQDLEAFF.

At least ten counts were recorded for this clonotype. The V and J genes are TRBV7-2 and TRBJ1-5; D ambiguous. Trimming took off 5 bases at V and 4 bases at J, with 9 bases between the two ends. Germline V gives CDR1 SGHTA, CDR2 FQGNSA. The CDR3 runs to 13 residues. The CDR3 loop is CASSPQGNQPQHF. The CDR3, as DNA: TGTGCCAGCAGCCCCCAAGGAAATCAGCCCCAGCATTTT.